This T cell receptor (beta chain) is drawn from a study of Graves' ophthalmopathy and Graves' hyperthyroidism. This clonotype was seen at least ten times. Its antigen is not known. The authors amplified TCR beta CDR3 regions from RNA transcripts. The first round was an RT-PCR with HTBI primers, and the second round was a multiplex PCR. A single record per CDR3 protein comes from TCRdb applying MiXCR to the multiplex PCR reads. The table records about 370,000 distinct CDR3 sequences, approximately 17% of them present only once. Hyperthyroidism patients were newly diagnosed, under 2 months' duration, aged 18 to 65. Findings and caveats of the study: In blood appeared most of the expanded thyroid clonotypes whose frequency exceeded 0.001.

This sequence was found in an adult woman with stable Graves' hyperthyroidism. The specimen was peripheral blood.

The CDR3 here is CSARDYPGLTKNIQYF. The CDR3 DNA reads TGCAGTGCTAGAGATTATCCAGGGCTCACCAAAAACATTCAGTACTTC. The V call is TRBV20-1, the J call TRBJ2-4, with D tentatively TRBD1 (5 bases). Trimming shortened V by 0 bases and J by 2 bases, and 14 bases separated the two germline ends. Germline loops: CDR1 DFQATT, CDR2 SNEGSKA (reference sequence). The CDR3 is 16 amino acids.